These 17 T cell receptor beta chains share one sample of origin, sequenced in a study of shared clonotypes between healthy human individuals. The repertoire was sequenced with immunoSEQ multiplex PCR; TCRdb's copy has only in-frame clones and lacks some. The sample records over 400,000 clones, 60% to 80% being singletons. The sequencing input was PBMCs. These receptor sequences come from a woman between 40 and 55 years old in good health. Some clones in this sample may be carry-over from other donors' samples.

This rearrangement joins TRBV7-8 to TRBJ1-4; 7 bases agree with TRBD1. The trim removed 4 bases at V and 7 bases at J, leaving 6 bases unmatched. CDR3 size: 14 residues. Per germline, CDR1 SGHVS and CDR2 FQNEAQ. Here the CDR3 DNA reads TGTGCCAGCAGCTGGACAGGTCGGGGTGAAAAACTGTTTTTT. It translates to CASSWTGRGEKLFF. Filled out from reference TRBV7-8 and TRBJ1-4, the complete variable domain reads GAGVSQSPRYKVAKRGQDVALRCDPISGHVSLFWYQQALGQGPEFLTYFQNEAQLDKSGLPSDRFFAERPEGSVSTLKIQRTQQEDSAVYLCASSWTGRGEKLFFGSGTQLSVL.

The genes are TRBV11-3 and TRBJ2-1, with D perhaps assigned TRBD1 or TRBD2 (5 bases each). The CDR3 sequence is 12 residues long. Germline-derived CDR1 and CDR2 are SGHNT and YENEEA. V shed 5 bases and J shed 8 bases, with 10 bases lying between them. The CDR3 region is CASSLGRDEQFF. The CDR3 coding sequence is TGTGCCAGCAGCCTGGGGCGGGATGAGCAGTTCTTC.

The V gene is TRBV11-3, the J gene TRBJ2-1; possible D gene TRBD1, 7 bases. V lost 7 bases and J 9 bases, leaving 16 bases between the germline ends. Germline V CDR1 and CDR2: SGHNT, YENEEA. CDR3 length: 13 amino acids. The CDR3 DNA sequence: TGTGCCAGCATGGTGTCAGGGGGGAGTGAGCAGTTCTTC. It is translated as CASMVSGGSEQFF.

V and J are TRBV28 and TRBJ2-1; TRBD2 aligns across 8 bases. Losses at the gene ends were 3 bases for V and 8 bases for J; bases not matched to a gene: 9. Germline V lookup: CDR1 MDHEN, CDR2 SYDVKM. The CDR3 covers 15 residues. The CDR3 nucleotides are TGTGCCAGCAGTTTTGTCCTAGCGGGCCGGGATGAGCAGTTCTTC. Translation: CASSFVLAGRDEQFF.

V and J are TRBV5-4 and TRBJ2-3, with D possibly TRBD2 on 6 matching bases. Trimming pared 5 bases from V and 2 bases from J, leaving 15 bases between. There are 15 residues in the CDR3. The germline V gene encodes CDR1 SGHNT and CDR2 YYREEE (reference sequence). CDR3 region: CASSSSDYSTDTQYF. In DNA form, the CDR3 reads TGTGCCAGCAGTTCCTCGGACTACTCCACAGATACGCAGTATTTT. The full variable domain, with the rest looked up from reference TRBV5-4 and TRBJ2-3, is ETGVTQSPTHLIKTRGQQVTLRCSSQSGHNTVSWYQQALGQGPQFIFQYYREEENGRGNFPPRFSGLQFPNYSSELNVNALELDDSALYLCASSSSDYSTDTQYFGPGTRLTVL.

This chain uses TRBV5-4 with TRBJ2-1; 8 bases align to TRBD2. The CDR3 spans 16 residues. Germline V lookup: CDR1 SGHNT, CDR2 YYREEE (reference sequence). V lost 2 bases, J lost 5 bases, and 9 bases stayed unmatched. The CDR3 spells CASSFPGLGPHNEQFF. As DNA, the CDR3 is TGTGCCAGCAGCTTTCCGGGACTAGGTCCTCACAATGAGCAGTTCTTC.

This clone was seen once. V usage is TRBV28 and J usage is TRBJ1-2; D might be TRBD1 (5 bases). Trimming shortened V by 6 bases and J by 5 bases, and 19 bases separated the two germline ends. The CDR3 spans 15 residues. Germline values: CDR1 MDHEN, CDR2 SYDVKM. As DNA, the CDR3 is TGTGCCAGCAGCCCATTGCGGGGCATCGATTATGGCTACACCTTC. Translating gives CASSPLRGIDYGYTF.

CDR3 loop: CASSLVAGNTGELFF. The CDR3 coding sequence is TGTGCCAGCAGCTTAGTAGCGGGGAACACCGGGGAGCTGTTTTTT. This chain joins TRBV7-9 and TRBJ2-2; 7 positions match TRBD2. This CDR3 spans 15 amino acids. Germline V lookup: CDR1 SEHNR, CDR2 FQNEAQ (reference sequence). With V trimmed by 1 base and J by 1 base, 0 bases remained unmatched.

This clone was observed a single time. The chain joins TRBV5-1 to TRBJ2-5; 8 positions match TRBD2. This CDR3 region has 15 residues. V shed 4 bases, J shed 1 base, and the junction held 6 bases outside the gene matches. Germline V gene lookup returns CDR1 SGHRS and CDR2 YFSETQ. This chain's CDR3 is CASSPAGTSQETQYF. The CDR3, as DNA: TGCGCCAGCAGCCCAGCCGGGACTAGCCAAGAGACCCAGTACTTC.

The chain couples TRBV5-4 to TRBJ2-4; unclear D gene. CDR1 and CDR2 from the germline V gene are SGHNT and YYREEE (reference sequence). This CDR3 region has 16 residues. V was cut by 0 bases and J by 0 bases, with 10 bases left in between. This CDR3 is CASSLEPALAKNIQYF. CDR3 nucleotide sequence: TGTGCCAGCAGCTTGGAACCCGCTCTAGCCAAAAACATTCAGTACTTC.

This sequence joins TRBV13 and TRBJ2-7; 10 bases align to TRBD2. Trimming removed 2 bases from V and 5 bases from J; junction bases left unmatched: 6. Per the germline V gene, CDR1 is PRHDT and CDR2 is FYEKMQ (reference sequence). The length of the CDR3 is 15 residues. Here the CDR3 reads CASSLWASGSHEQYF. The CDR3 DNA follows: TGTGCCAGCAGCTTATGGGCTAGCGGGAGTCACGAGCAGTACTTC.

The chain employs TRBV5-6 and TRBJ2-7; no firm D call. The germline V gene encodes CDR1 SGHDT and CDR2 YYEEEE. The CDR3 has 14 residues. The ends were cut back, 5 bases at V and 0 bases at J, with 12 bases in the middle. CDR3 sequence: CASSLDGISYEQYF. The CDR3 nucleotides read TGTGCCAGCAGTTTAGACGGTATCTCCTACGAGCAGTACTTC.

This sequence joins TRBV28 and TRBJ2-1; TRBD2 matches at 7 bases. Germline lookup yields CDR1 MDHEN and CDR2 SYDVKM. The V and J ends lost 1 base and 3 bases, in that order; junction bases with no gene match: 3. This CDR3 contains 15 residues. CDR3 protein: CASSLSGGFYNEQFF. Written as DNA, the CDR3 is TGTGCCAGCAGTTTATCGGGAGGCTTCTACAATGAGCAGTTCTTC.

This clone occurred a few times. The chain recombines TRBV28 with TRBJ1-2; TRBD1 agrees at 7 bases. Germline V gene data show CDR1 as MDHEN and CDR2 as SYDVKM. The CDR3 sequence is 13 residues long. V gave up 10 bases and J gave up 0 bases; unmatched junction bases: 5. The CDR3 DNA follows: TGTGCCACCGGGACAGCCTCTAACTATGGCTACACCTTC. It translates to CATGTASNYGYTF.

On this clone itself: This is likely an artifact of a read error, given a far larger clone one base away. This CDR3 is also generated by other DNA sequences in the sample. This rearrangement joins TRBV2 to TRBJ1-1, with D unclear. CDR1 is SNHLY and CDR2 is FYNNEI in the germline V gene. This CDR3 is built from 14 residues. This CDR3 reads CASSEIRVNTEAFF. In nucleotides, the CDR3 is TGTGCCAGCAGTGAGATACGGGTGAACACTGAGGCTTTCTTT. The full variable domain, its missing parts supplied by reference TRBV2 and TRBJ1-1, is EPEVTQTPSHQVTQMGQEVILRCVPISNHLYFYWYRQILGQKVEFLVSFYNNEISEKSEIFDDQFSVERPDGSNFTLKIRSTKLEDSAMYFCASSEIRVNTEAFFGQGTRLTVV.

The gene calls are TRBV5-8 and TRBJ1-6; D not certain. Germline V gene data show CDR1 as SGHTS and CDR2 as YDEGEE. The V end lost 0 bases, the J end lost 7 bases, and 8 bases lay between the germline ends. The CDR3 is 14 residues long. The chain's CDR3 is CASSLGQENSPLHF. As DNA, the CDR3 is TGTGCCAGCAGCTTGGGGCAGGAGAATTCACCCCTCCACTTT.

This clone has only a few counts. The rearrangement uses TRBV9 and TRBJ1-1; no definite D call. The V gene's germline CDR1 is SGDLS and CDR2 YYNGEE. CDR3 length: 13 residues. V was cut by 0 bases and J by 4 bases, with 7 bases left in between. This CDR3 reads CASSVGQTTEAFF. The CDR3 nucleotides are TGTGCCAGCAGCGTAGGGCAGACCACTGAAGCTTTCTTT.